This T cell receptor (beta chain) was observed in a study of early T cells in non-severe SARS-CoV-2 infection. Study in general: Unsorted whole-blood RNA was sequenced in bulk, leaving chains unpaired. Study findings and constraints: Matching results from VDJdb favored anti-spike CD8 responses, leaving private and CD4 specificities undetected.

Regarding this clonotype: Its target is unknown.

The germline V gene has CDR1 MGHRA and CDR2 YSYEKL. The V and J ends lost 1 base and 12 bases, in that order; junction bases with no gene match: 7. This CDR3 has 15 residues. Unique molecular identifiers were attached to individual cDNA molecules. TCRdb re-called the 5' RACE reads through MiXCR, storing one row per CDR3 protein. The table shows more than 75,000 distinct CDR3 sequences, with roughly 13% occurring only once. The sequenced sample was whole blood. The chain recombines TRBV4-1 with TRBJ1-6; 9 nucleotides agree with TRBD1. The receptor was derived from an adult who was a healthcare worker with PCR-confirmed SARS-CoV-2 infection or an uninfected control (not recorded which). The CDR3: CASSQAGTGPRPLHF. The CDR3 bases are TGCGCCAGCAGCCAAGCCGGGACAGGGCCTCGACCCCTCCACTTT.